The next 2 T cell receptor beta chains were all read from a single sample in a study of human T cells and chemical hapten exposure. TCRdb passed the RACE reads through MiXCR, listing each CDR3 protein once. The sample carries 180,000 or so distinct CDR3 sequences, about 25% recorded once. Time point noted: patch test 3, about 24 weeks after DPC sensitization. This sample's treatment: therapeutic diphenylcyclopropenone sensitization with weekly scalp DPC. Specimen: whole blood, collected in connection with sensitization to the hapten diphenylcyclopropenone (DPC). The receptor set was obtained from a woman aged 40 to 49 with alopecia areata. Some clones in this sample may be carry-over from other donors' samples.

This sequence joins TRBV11-2 and TRBJ2-1; 9 bases line up with TRBD2. The V and J ends lost 1 base and 8 bases, in that order; junction bases with no gene match: 6. The CDR3 spans 15 residues. Germline V gene sequence: CDR1 SGHAT, CDR2 FQNNGV. The CDR3 protein is CASSLVRGRGDEQFF. The CDR3 DNA is TGTGCCAGCAGCTTAGTCCGCGGGAGGGGGGATGAGCAGTTCTTC.

The rearrangement uses TRBV29-1 and TRBJ2-3; a possible D gene is TRBD1 (5 bases). CDR1 and CDR2 from the germline V gene are SQVTM and ANQGSEA. The CDR3 loop spans 13 amino acids. Trimming shortened V by 4 bases and J by 0 bases, and 8 bases separated the two germline ends. CDR3 bases: TGCAGCGTTGTTGGGGCTAGCACAGATACGCAGTATTTT. This encodes CSVVGASTDTQYF.